The rows below give T cell receptor beta chains drawn from one sample of a study of cytomegalovirus exposure and HLA in healthy donors. The table came from immunoSEQ multiplex PCR; TCRdb's copy has only in-frame clones and leaves some out. The repertoire holds 180,000 or so clones, more than 75% seen once, with around 7.2% in the top ten. Sample: PBMCs. These receptor sequences come from a man aged 25-40 years in good health and CMV-seropositive. Both conserved end residues are part of each CDR3. A D gene is named only where the DNA matches it firmly. Size is stated for part of the rows, as once, few or many counts, or as a class when the clone is expanded.

CDR3: CASSLSVGLAGEETQYF
DNA: TGTGCCAGCAGTTTGTCGGTCGGGCTAGCGGGAGAGGAGACCCAGTACTTC
D: TRBD2
J: TRBJ2-5
size: -
V: TRBV27

CDR3: CASSYWGPDTQYF
DNA: TGCGCCAGCAGCTACTGGGGGCCAGATACGCAGTATTTT
D: -
J: TRBJ2-3
size: -
V: TRBV5-1

CDR3: CASSLEVATEAFF
DNA: TGTGCCAGCAGCCTCGAAGTAGCCACTGAAGCTTTCTTT
D: -
J: TRBJ1-1
size: once
V: TRBV6-6

CDR3: CASTPALGLTNEKLFF
DNA: TGTGCCAGCACCCCCGCGTTGGGGTTGACTAATGAAAAACTGTTTTTT
D: -
J: TRBJ1-4
size: -
V: TRBV28

CDR3: CASRQPGQGMNQPQHF
DNA: TGTGCCAGCAGACAACCGGGACAGGGGATGAATCAGCCCCAGCATTTT
D: TRBD1
J: TRBJ1-5
size: -
V: TRBV6-6

CDR3: CASSQGTGGQETQYF
DNA: TGCGCCAGCAGCCAAGGGACAGGAGGACAAGAGACCCAGTACTTC
D: TRBD1
J: TRBJ2-5
size: -
V: TRBV4-3

CDR3: CASSPPGGVGNQPQHF
DNA: TGTGCCAGCAGCCCCCCGGGGGGGGTGGGCAATCAGCCCCAGCATTTT
D: -
J: TRBJ1-5
size: -
V: TRBV7-9

CDR3: CASSYSPRAYNEQFF
DNA: TGTGCCAGCAGTTACTCTCCCAGGGCCTACAATGAGCAGTTCTTC
D: -
J: TRBJ2-1
size: few
V: TRBV6-5

CDR3: CASSAPLGGDTQYF
DNA: TGTGCCAGCAGCGCCCCGCTAGGAGGAGATACGCAGTATTTT
D: -
J: TRBJ2-3
size: -
V: TRBV9

CDR3: CASSATTGTYEQYF
DNA: TGTGCCAGTAGTGCAACGACAGGGACCTACGAGCAGTACTTC
D: TRBD1
J: TRBJ2-7
size: -
V: TRBV19

CDR3: CASSKKGGGYTF
DNA: TGTGCCAGCAGTAAAAAGGGGGGTGGCTACACCTTC
D: -
J: TRBJ1-2
size: -
V: TRBV6-5

CDR3: CASSWGAGGQVSYEQYF
DNA: TGTGCCAGCAGCTGGGGGGCGGGCGGACAGGTCTCCTACGAGCAGTACTTC
D: -
J: TRBJ2-7
size: few
V: TRBV7-8

CDR3: CASSQEENSAPYNEQFF
DNA: TGCGCCAGCAGCCAAGAAGAGAATAGCGCGCCTTACAATGAGCAGTTCTTC
D: -
J: TRBJ2-1
size: -
V: TRBV4-1

CDR3: CAWRPFTEAFF
DNA: TGTGCCTGGAGACCGTTTACTGAAGCTTTCTTT
D: -
J: TRBJ1-1
size: -
V: TRBV30

CDR3: CASSEGLGWDEQFF
DNA: TGTGCCAGCAGTGAAGGGCTAGGGTGGGATGAGCAGTTCTTC
D: -
J: TRBJ2-1
size: once
V: TRBV2

CDR3: CASKGQGARYGGGELFF
DNA: TGTGCCAGCAAGGGACAGGGGGCGCGGTACGGTGGCGGGGAGCTGTTTTTT
D: TRBD1
J: TRBJ2-2
size: -
V: TRBV2

CDR3: CASSYPPLYEQYF
DNA: TGTGCCAGCTCTTACCCACCCCTCTACGAGCAGTACTTC
D: -
J: TRBJ2-7
size: -
V: TRBV18

CDR3: CASSDLAGGLYEQYF
DNA: TGTGCCAGCAGCGATCTAGCGGGGGGACTGTACGAGCAGTACTTC
D: TRBD2
J: TRBJ2-7
size: -
V: TRBV7-6

CDR3: CASSPLGGGPTAYF
DNA: TGTGCCAGCAGTCCCCTGGGCGGGGGTCCTACGGCGTACTTC
D: TRBD2
J: TRBJ2-7
size: -
V: TRBV27

CDR3: CASSLTSANTGELFF
DNA: TGCGCCAGCAGCTTGACTAGCGCGAACACCGGGGAGCTGTTTTTT
D: TRBD2
J: TRBJ2-2
size: -
V: TRBV5-1

CDR3: CASGTGSWELFF
DNA: TGTGCCAGCGGAACAGGGAGTTGGGAGCTGTTTTTT
D: -
J: TRBJ2-2
size: -
V: TRBV28

CDR3: CASSLIAVNTGELFF
DNA: TGTGCCAGCAGTCTTATTGCAGTAAACACCGGGGAGCTGTTTTTT
D: -
J: TRBJ2-2
size: -
V: TRBV27

CDR3: CAWSVGGWGDQPQHF
DNA: TGTGCCTGGAGTGTAGGGGGATGGGGGGATCAGCCCCAGCATTTT
D: -
J: TRBJ1-5
size: -
V: TRBV30

CDR3: CASSLVASEQYF
DNA: TGTGCCAGCAGCTTAGTGGCTTCCGAGCAGTACTTC
D: -
J: TRBJ2-7
size: -
V: TRBV7-2

CDR3: CASSVSTGYYGYTF
DNA: TGTGCCAGCAGCGTATCGACAGGATACTATGGCTACACCTTC
D: -
J: TRBJ1-2
size: -
V: TRBV9

CDR3: CASSLGGVGRGYGYTF
DNA: TGTGCCAGCAGCTTGGGGGGCGTAGGGCGCGGATATGGCTACACCTTC
D: -
J: TRBJ1-2
size: -
V: TRBV5-6

CDR3: CASSFQNIQYF
DNA: TGTGCCAGCAGCTTTCAAAACATTCAGTACTTC
D: -
J: TRBJ2-4
size: -
V: TRBV21-1

CDR3: CASSPAGTGRYEQYF
DNA: TGTGCCAGCTCACCAGCGGGGACAGGGCGGTACGAGCAGTACTTC
D: TRBD1
J: TRBJ2-7
size: -
V: TRBV18

CDR3: CASSVDEGRGYEQYF
DNA: TGTGCCAGCAGCGTAGATGAGGGAAGGGGGTACGAGCAGTACTTC
D: -
J: TRBJ2-7
size: -
V: TRBV9

CDR3: CASSPRRDSYEQYF
DNA: TGTGCCAGCAGCCCCCGGAGGGATTCCTACGAGCAGTACTTC
D: -
J: TRBJ2-7
size: few
V: TRBV6-1

CDR3: CAWRYPSGGAYEQFF
DNA: TGTGCCTGGAGGTACCCTAGCGGGGGGGCGTATGAGCAGTTCTTC
D: TRBD2
J: TRBJ2-1
size: once
V: TRBV30

CDR3: CAITGSTEAFF
DNA: TGTGCCATAACAGGGTCCACTGAAGCTTTCTTT
D: -
J: TRBJ1-1
size: -
V: TRBV2

CDR3: CASGLVSWFNEQFF
DNA: TGTGCTAGTGGTTTGGTCTCGTGGTTCAATGAGCAGTTCTTC
D: -
J: TRBJ2-1
size: -
V: TRBV12-5

CDR3: CATSGLAGYNEQFF
DNA: TGTGCCACCAGTGGACTAGCGGGTTACAATGAGCAGTTCTTC
D: TRBD2
J: TRBJ2-1
size: -
V: TRBV15

CDR3: CASSRISDNTGELFF
DNA: TGTGCCAGCAGCCGCATTAGCGATAACACCGGGGAGCTGTTTTTT
D: -
J: TRBJ2-2
size: -
V: TRBV5-6

CDR3: CASQTPAVTEAFF
DNA: TGTGCCAGCCAGACCCCGGCTGTGACTGAAGCTTTCTTT
D: -
J: TRBJ1-1
size: -
V: TRBV2

CDR3: CASSLNRYNTEAFF
DNA: TGTGCCAGCAGCTTGAACAGGTACAACACTGAAGCTTTCTTT
D: -
J: TRBJ1-1
size: -
V: TRBV5-6

CDR3: CASSYRGNQPQHF
DNA: TGTGCCAGCAGCTACAGGGGAAATCAGCCCCAGCATTTT
D: TRBD1
J: TRBJ1-5
size: -
V: TRBV28

CDR3: CASSIPGDSNQPQHF
DNA: TGTGCCAGTAGTATACCTGGGGATTCCAATCAGCCCCAGCATTTT
D: -
J: TRBJ1-5
size: -
V: TRBV19

CDR3: CASTYRIPGQGLQKLFF
DNA: TGTGCCAGCACCTATAGGATACCGGGACAGGGCCTACAAAAACTGTTTTTT
D: TRBD1
J: TRBJ1-4
size: -
V: TRBV7-2

CDR3: CASSMAGGLDGYTF
DNA: TGTGCCAGTAGTATGGCAGGGGGACTTGATGGCTACACCTTC
D: TRBD1
J: TRBJ1-2
size: -
V: TRBV19